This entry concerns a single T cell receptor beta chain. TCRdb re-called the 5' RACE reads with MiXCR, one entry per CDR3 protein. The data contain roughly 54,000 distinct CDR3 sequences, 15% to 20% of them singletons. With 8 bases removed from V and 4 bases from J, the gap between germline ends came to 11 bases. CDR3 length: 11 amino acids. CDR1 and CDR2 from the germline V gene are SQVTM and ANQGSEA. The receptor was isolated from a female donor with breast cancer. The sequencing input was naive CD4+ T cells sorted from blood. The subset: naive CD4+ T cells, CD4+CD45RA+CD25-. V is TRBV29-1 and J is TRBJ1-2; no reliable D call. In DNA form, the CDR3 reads TGCAGCTCAGGCGGTAGCTATGGCTACACCTTC. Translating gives CSSGGSYGYTF.